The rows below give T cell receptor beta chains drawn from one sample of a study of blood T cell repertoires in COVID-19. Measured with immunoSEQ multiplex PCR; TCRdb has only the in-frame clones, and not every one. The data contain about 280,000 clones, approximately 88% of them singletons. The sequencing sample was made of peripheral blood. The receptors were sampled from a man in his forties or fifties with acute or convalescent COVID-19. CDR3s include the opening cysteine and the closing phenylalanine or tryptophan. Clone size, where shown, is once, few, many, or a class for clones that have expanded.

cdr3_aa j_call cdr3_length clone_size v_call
CASSPTGVSYEQYF TRBJ2-7 14 . TRBV2
CASSSGLAANNEQFF TRBJ2-1 15 . TRBV5-4
CASSSTSGVPYEQYF TRBJ2-7 15 . TRBV7-2
CASSEIGREETQYF TRBJ2-5 14 . TRBV25-1
CASSRGLAGGLGNEQFF TRBJ2-1 17 . TRBV14
CASSSNSGNTEAFF TRBJ1-1 14 . TRBV5-1
CASSLAASSYNEQFF TRBJ2-1 15 . TRBV5-5
CASSREGQNTEAFF TRBJ1-1 14 . TRBV9
CSVEDSGTGTLNYGYTF TRBJ1-2 17 . TRBV29-1
CASSQTVRAQHF TRBJ1-5 12 few TRBV2
CASTETGPGNTIYF TRBJ1-3 14 . TRBV6-5
CASSPGQMATDTQYF TRBJ2-3 15 . TRBV11-1
CASSLVEGRETQYF TRBJ2-5 14 . TRBV7-6
CASGLGLNYEQYF TRBJ2-7 13 . TRBV12-5
CASSEFPSGGIGFREQYF TRBJ2-7 18 . TRBV6-1
CASSHVPGLAGGAKNIQYF TRBJ2-4 19 . TRBV3-1/TRBV3-2
CASSPPGGAGAFF TRBJ1-1 13 . TRBV6-6
CASSQDPPTAITGELFF TRBJ2-2 17 . TRBV4-1
CASSMILAGGPGDIQYF TRBJ2-4 17 . TRBV19
CASSYGAVRSTDTQYF TRBJ2-3 16 . TRBV6-6
CASSGQGAGQPQHF TRBJ1-5 14 few TRBV2
CASSEASSSYEQYF TRBJ2-7 14 . TRBV10-1
CASSLTGSPRALHF TRBJ1-6 14 . TRBV7-8
CASSPGGGGAHIQYF TRBJ2-4 15 . TRBV3-1/TRBV3-2
CASAGRHGYTF TRBJ1-2 11 . TRBV19
CASTRDTNTDTQYF TRBJ2-3 14 . TRBV6-5
CASSLRPYGQVFPSVDF TRBJ2-4 17 . TRBV5-6
CATSDLMAGVNQPQHF TRBJ1-5 16 . TRBV24-1
CASGLDGIGELFF TRBJ2-2 13 . TRBV12-5
CASSQEAAGFGNDGYTF TRBJ1-2 17 . TRBV3-1/TRBV3-2
CASSDSRGLRTEAFF TRBJ1-1 15 . TRBV25-1
CASSQGQGPYEQYF TRBJ2-7 14 . TRBV14
CASSSKFWGDSPLHF TRBJ1-6 15 . TRBV5-1
CASSLGPLGGTRVDGYTF TRBJ1-2 18 . TRBV5-1
CASSPPSGGAAGELFF TRBJ2-2 16 . TRBV5-4
CATSRQAGDIGAQYF TRBJ2-3 15 . TRBV15
CASSQNSGARTDTQYF TRBJ2-3 16 once TRBV27
CASSLVAARMSEQYF TRBJ2-7 15 . TRBV7-2
CASSPMAGAGGRNQPQHF TRBJ1-5 18 . TRBV7-2
CASSPDRNTGELFF TRBJ2-2 14 . TRBV18
CASSYTRISGPQYF TRBJ2-5 14 . TRBV9
CASRIQGTTEAFF TRBJ1-1 13 . TRBV6-5
CASSELQAGGTEAFF TRBJ1-1 15 . TRBV6-1
CASDRSSVRGDTQYF TRBJ2-3 15 once TRBV2
CASSYMDRGGTDTQYF TRBJ2-3 16 . TRBV5-4
CASSLDRTYEQYF TRBJ2-7 13 . TRBV6-5
CASSMGLSTYSPLHF TRBJ1-6 15 . TRBV6-4
CASSPEAGRGETQYF TRBJ2-5 15 . TRBV18
CASSKEATGSGSNQPQHF TRBJ1-5 18 . TRBV21-1
CASSLELYTEAFF TRBJ1-1 13 . TRBV5-1
CASSHRRGEDTQYF TRBJ2-3 14 . TRBV7-8
CASSPGGWSYEQYF TRBJ2-7 14 . TRBV19
CATSDPRADRLGTDTQYF TRBJ2-3 18 . TRBV24-1
CASSWDRLNEQYF TRBJ2-7 13 once TRBV12-3/TRBV12-4